The rows below give T cell receptor beta chains drawn from one sample of a study of T cells in Graves' hyperthyroidism and ophthalmopathy. TCRdb independently ran MiXCR on the multiplex PCR reads; one entry per CDR3 protein. The profile covers about 250,000 distinct CDR3 sequences, with roughly a quarter appearing a single time and approximately 35% taken by the ten largest. Sequenced sample: blood. These receptors were collected from a woman aged 40-49 years with Graves' ophthalmopathy. Both conserved end residues are part of each CDR3. A D gene is named only where the DNA matches it firmly. The listing skips clone size in some rows; elsewhere it reads once, few, many or a size class.

cdr3_length: 14
j_call: TRBJ2-5
clone_size: many
v_call: TRBV20-1
d_call: TRBD2
cdr3_aa: CSARPGLAQETQYF
cdr3_nt: TGCAGTGCTAGACCCGGACTAGCTCAAGAGACCCAGTACTTC

cdr3_length: 15
j_call: TRBJ2-5
clone_size: many
v_call: TRBV7-9
d_call: TRBD2
cdr3_aa: CASSFGTSEGETQYF
cdr3_nt: TGTGCCAGCAGCTTTGGGACTAGCGAGGGGGAGACCCAGTACTTC

cdr3_length: 15
j_call: TRBJ2-2
clone_size: -
v_call: TRBV24-1
d_call: TRBD1
cdr3_aa: CATRSQGANTGELFF
cdr3_nt: TGTGCCACCAGGAGCCAGGGGGCCAACACCGGGGAGCTGTTTTTT

cdr3_length: 14
j_call: TRBJ1-2
clone_size: few
v_call: TRBV6-2/TRBV6-3
d_call: -
cdr3_aa: CASTNILDSYGYTF
cdr3_nt: TGTGCCAGCACCAACATCTTGGACAGCTATGGCTACACCTTC

cdr3_length: 15
j_call: TRBJ2-2
clone_size: -
v_call: TRBV12-3/TRBV12-4
d_call: TRBD1
cdr3_aa: CASSSRQGFTGELFF
cdr3_nt: TGTGCCAGCAGCTCCAGACAGGGGTTCACCGGGGAGCTGTTTTTT

cdr3_length: 15
j_call: TRBJ1-1
clone_size: -
v_call: TRBV29-1
d_call: -
cdr3_aa: CSVGWDVRAGTEAFF
cdr3_nt: TGCAGCGTTGGATGGGACGTAAGGGCGGGCACTGAAGCTTTCTTT

cdr3_length: 14
j_call: TRBJ1-1
clone_size: -
v_call: TRBV27
d_call: -
cdr3_aa: CASSSRFGVTEAFF
cdr3_nt: TGTGCCAGCAGTTCTCGTTTCGGAGTCACTGAAGCTTTCTTT

cdr3_length: 9
j_call: TRBJ2-7
clone_size: many
v_call: TRBV28
d_call: -
cdr3_aa: CASGALQYF
cdr3_nt: TGTGCCAGCGGGGCCCTACAGTACTTC

cdr3_length: 15
j_call: TRBJ2-6
clone_size: many
v_call: TRBV19
d_call: TRBD1
cdr3_aa: CATGTGGSGANVLTF
cdr3_nt: TGTGCCACCGGGACAGGGGGCTCCGGGGCCAACGTCCTGACTTTC

cdr3_length: 16
j_call: TRBJ2-2
clone_size: many
v_call: TRBV7-8
d_call: TRBD2
cdr3_aa: CASSPLAGGKAGELFF
cdr3_nt: TGTGCCAGCAGTCCTCTAGCGGGAGGGAAGGCCGGGGAGCTGTTTTTT

cdr3_length: 14
j_call: TRBJ1-1
clone_size: -
v_call: TRBV7-2
d_call: TRBD1
cdr3_aa: CASSQNRGGTEAFF
cdr3_nt: TGTGCCAGCAGCCAAAACAGGGGGGGGACTGAAGCTTTCTTT

cdr3_length: 13
j_call: TRBJ2-1
clone_size: many
v_call: TRBV5-6
d_call: -
cdr3_aa: CASSPPLYNEQFF
cdr3_nt: TGTGCCAGCAGCCCACCCCTTTACAATGAGCAGTTCTTC

cdr3_length: 14
j_call: TRBJ1-1
clone_size: -
v_call: TRBV6-1
d_call: -
cdr3_aa: CASSDDASITEAFF
cdr3_nt: TGTGCCAGCAGTGATGACGCGAGTATCACTGAAGCTTTCTTT

cdr3_length: 15
j_call: TRBJ2-3
clone_size: many
v_call: TRBV10-3
d_call: -
cdr3_aa: CAISDQARDTDTQYF
cdr3_nt: TGTGCCATCAGTGATCAGGCACGAGACACAGATACGCAGTATTTT

cdr3_length: 14
j_call: TRBJ2-7
clone_size: many
v_call: TRBV7-2
d_call: TRBD2
cdr3_aa: CASSPPGLVYEQYF
cdr3_nt: TGTGCCAGCAGCCCACCGGGACTAGTGTACGAGCAGTACTTC

cdr3_length: 11
j_call: TRBJ1-1
clone_size: -
v_call: TRBV29-1
d_call: -
cdr3_aa: CSVVTVTEAFF
cdr3_nt: TGCAGCGTTGTAACGGTCACTGAAGCTTTCTTT

cdr3_length: 16
j_call: TRBJ1-1
clone_size: -
v_call: TRBV24-1
d_call: -
cdr3_aa: CATSPSSSAANTEAFF
cdr3_nt: TGTGCCACCAGTCCATCCAGTTCGGCGGCGAACACTGAAGCTTTCTTT

cdr3_length: 15
j_call: TRBJ2-6
clone_size: many
v_call: TRBV20-1
d_call: -
cdr3_aa: CSARDGFSGANVLTF
cdr3_nt: TGCAGTGCTAGGGACGGTTTCTCTGGGGCCAACGTCCTGACTTTC

cdr3_length: 11
j_call: TRBJ2-5
clone_size: many
v_call: TRBV29-1
d_call: -
cdr3_aa: CSPELGETQYF
cdr3_nt: TGCAGCCCCGAGTTAGGAGAGACCCAGTACTTC

cdr3_length: 14
j_call: TRBJ1-2
clone_size: many
v_call: TRBV5-1
d_call: -
cdr3_aa: CASSLQTGNYGYTF
cdr3_nt: TGCGCCAGCAGCCTACAAACAGGGAACTATGGCTACACCTTC

cdr3_length: 14
j_call: TRBJ2-7
clone_size: many
v_call: TRBV5-1
d_call: -
cdr3_aa: CASSLERGSYEQYF
cdr3_nt: TGCGCCAGCAGCTTGGAAAGGGGATCCTACGAGCAGTACTTC

cdr3_length: 19
j_call: TRBJ1-2
clone_size: few
v_call: TRBV11-2
d_call: -
cdr3_aa: CASSSLIGGRGATNYGYTF
cdr3_nt: TGTGCCAGCAGCTCACTAATAGGAGGACGGGGGGCAACAAACTATGGCTACACCTTC

cdr3_length: 13
j_call: TRBJ1-1
clone_size: -
v_call: TRBV30
d_call: -
cdr3_aa: CAWTDQSNTEAFF
cdr3_nt: TGTGCCTGGACAGATCAGAGTAACACTGAAGCTTTCTTT

cdr3_length: 15
j_call: TRBJ1-2
clone_size: few
v_call: TRBV15
d_call: -
cdr3_aa: CATSRDFTVTIGYTF
cdr3_nt: TGTGCCACCAGCAGAGATTTTACAGTAACTATCGGCTACACCTTC

cdr3_length: 14
j_call: TRBJ1-1
clone_size: -
v_call: TRBV4-1
d_call: -
cdr3_aa: CASSQGWWNTEAFF
cdr3_nt: TGCGCCAGCAGCCAGGGGTGGTGGAACACTGAAGCTTTCTTT

cdr3_length: 15
j_call: TRBJ1-1
clone_size: -
v_call: TRBV25-1
d_call: -
cdr3_aa: CASEEGTFRNTEAFF
cdr3_nt: TGTGCCAGCGAGGAAGGGACCTTTCGGAACACTGAAGCTTTCTTT

cdr3_length: 12
j_call: TRBJ1-1
clone_size: -
v_call: TRBV6-1
d_call: -
cdr3_aa: CASSMRWTEAFF
cdr3_nt: TGTGCCAGCAGCATGAGGTGGACTGAAGCTTTCTTT

cdr3_length: 15
j_call: TRBJ2-7
clone_size: many
v_call: TRBV18
d_call: TRBD2
cdr3_aa: CASSPPAGAPGGSYF
cdr3_nt: TGTGCCAGCTCCCCCCCGGCGGGAGCTCCCGGGGGGTCGTACTTC

cdr3_length: 14
j_call: TRBJ2-6
clone_size: many
v_call: TRBV6-5
d_call: -
cdr3_aa: CASITVSGANVLTF
cdr3_nt: TGTGCCAGCATTACGGTTTCCGGGGCCAACGTCCTGACTTTC

cdr3_length: 16
j_call: TRBJ1-5
clone_size: many
v_call: TRBV6-1
d_call: -
cdr3_aa: CASSEEGGQINQPQHF
cdr3_nt: TGTGCCAGCAGTGAAGAGGGAGGACAGATAAATCAGCCCCAGCATTTT

cdr3_length: 15
j_call: TRBJ2-7
clone_size: -
v_call: TRBV12-5
d_call: TRBD2
cdr3_aa: CASGSKLAGGEEQYF
cdr3_nt: TGTGCTAGTGGTTCGAAACTAGCGGGAGGTGAAGAGCAGTACTTC

cdr3_length: 12
j_call: TRBJ2-7
clone_size: once
v_call: TRBV6-8
d_call: -
cdr3_aa: CASSYSRWSDLF
cdr3_nt: TGTGCCAGCAGTTATAGTAGGTGGTCAGATCTCTTC

cdr3_length: 16
j_call: TRBJ2-5
clone_size: many
v_call: TRBV18
d_call: TRBD2
cdr3_aa: CASSPLGTSGQETQYF
cdr3_nt: TGTGCCAGCTCACCACTAGGGACTAGCGGTCAAGAGACCCAGTACTTC

cdr3_length: 16
j_call: TRBJ1-1
clone_size: -
v_call: TRBV11-2
d_call: -
cdr3_aa: CASSLDGGRLTTEALF
cdr3_nt: TGTGCCAGCAGCTTAGATGGGGGGCGCCTGACCACTGAAGCTCTCTTT

cdr3_length: 15
j_call: TRBJ2-2
clone_size: many
v_call: TRBV9
d_call: TRBD2
cdr3_aa: CASSPRTSGAGELFF
cdr3_nt: TGTGCCAGCAGCCCTCGGACTAGCGGAGCCGGGGAGCTGTTTTTT

cdr3_length: 14
j_call: TRBJ2-7
clone_size: once
v_call: TRBV12-3/TRBV12-4
d_call: -
cdr3_aa: CASSFPGLLYEQCF
cdr3_nt: TGTGCCAGCAGTTTTCCGGGACTGCTGTACGAGCAGTGCTTC

cdr3_length: 17
j_call: TRBJ2-6
clone_size: many
v_call: TRBV6-5
d_call: -
cdr3_aa: CASSYQGGNSGANVLTF
cdr3_nt: TGTGCCAGCAGTTACCAGGGAGGAAACTCTGGGGCCAACGTCCTGACTTTC

cdr3_length: 18
j_call: TRBJ2-4
clone_size: many
v_call: TRBV27
d_call: -
cdr3_aa: CASSSGAGAQENKNIQYF
cdr3_nt: TGTGCCAGCAGTTCGGGGGCGGGAGCACAGGAGAACAAAAACATTCAGTACTTC

cdr3_length: 20
j_call: TRBJ2-7
clone_size: many
v_call: TRBV28
d_call: -
cdr3_aa: CASSLLGGRRVDGKSDEQYF
cdr3_nt: TGTGCCAGCAGTCTTTTAGGGGGTAGACGAGTGGACGGAAAAAGCGACGAGCAGTACTTC

cdr3_length: 15
j_call: TRBJ2-2
clone_size: many
v_call: TRBV7-2
d_call: TRBD2
cdr3_aa: CASSSPGLEGGELFF
cdr3_nt: TGTGCCAGCAGCTCGCCGGGACTAGAGGGCGGGGAGCTGTTTTTT

cdr3_length: 13
j_call: TRBJ2-7
clone_size: many
v_call: TRBV19
d_call: TRBD2
cdr3_aa: CASTGGRNYEQYF
cdr3_nt: TGTGCCAGTACGGGAGGCAGGAACTACGAGCAGTACTTC

cdr3_length: 14
j_call: TRBJ2-7
clone_size: -
v_call: TRBV12-3/TRBV12-4
d_call: -
cdr3_aa: CASSVTEIPYEQYF
cdr3_nt: TGTGCCAGCAGCGTAACAGAGATTCCCTACGAGCAGTACTTC

cdr3_length: 13
j_call: TRBJ1-6
clone_size: many
v_call: TRBV6-1
d_call: -
cdr3_aa: CASRSDENSPLHF
cdr3_nt: TGTGCCAGCAGGTCGGACGAAAATTCACCCCTCCACTTT

cdr3_length: 16
j_call: TRBJ1-1
clone_size: many
v_call: TRBV12-3/TRBV12-4
d_call: TRBD1
cdr3_aa: CASSLLRGRGATEAFF
cdr3_nt: TGTGCCAGCAGTCTACTCAGGGGGCGAGGCGCCACTGAAGCTTTCTTT

cdr3_length: 15
j_call: TRBJ2-7
clone_size: many
v_call: TRBV5-1
d_call: TRBD1
cdr3_aa: CASSLLQGPIYEQYF
cdr3_nt: TGCGCCAGCAGCTTGTTACAGGGGCCTATCTACGAGCAGTACTTC

cdr3_length: 13
j_call: TRBJ1-1
clone_size: -
v_call: TRBV6-1
d_call: -
cdr3_aa: CASSVTGNTEACF
cdr3_nt: TGTGCCAGCAGTGTGACCGGGAACACTGAAGCTTGCTTT

cdr3_length: 16
j_call: TRBJ2-5
clone_size: -
v_call: TRBV6-1
d_call: -
cdr3_aa: CASTEWGPDSTETQYF
cdr3_nt: TGTGCCAGCACCGAATGGGGACCTGACAGTACGGAGACCCAGTACTTC

cdr3_length: 13
j_call: TRBJ2-7
clone_size: many
v_call: TRBV19
d_call: -
cdr3_aa: CASSIGSGYEQYF
cdr3_nt: TGTGCCAGTAGTATTGGATCGGGATACGAGCAGTACTTC

cdr3_length: 13
j_call: TRBJ1-2
clone_size: many
v_call: TRBV28
d_call: -
cdr3_aa: CASQREGPYGYTF
cdr3_nt: TGTGCCAGCCAGCGAGAGGGCCCCTATGGCTACACCTTC

cdr3_length: 13
j_call: TRBJ1-1
clone_size: many
v_call: TRBV4-2
d_call: -
cdr3_aa: CASSQATNTEAFF
cdr3_nt: TGTGCCAGCAGCCAAGCTACGAACACTGAAGCTTTCTTT

cdr3_length: 14
j_call: TRBJ2-7
clone_size: many
v_call: TRBV2
d_call: -
cdr3_aa: CASSDTNLSYEQYF
cdr3_nt: TGTGCCAGCAGTGACACTAACCTCTCCTACGAGCAGTACTTC